These 21 T cell receptor beta chains came from one sample sequenced in a study of blood T cell repertoires in COVID-19. Generated by immunoSEQ multiplex PCR, the TCRdb table keeps only in-frame clones and is missing some. The sample carries 130,000 or so clones, over 70% recorded once. Sequencing was done on a sample of peripheral blood. The receptors were gathered from a middle-aged man with active COVID-19.

The chain joins TRBV4-2 to TRBJ2-1; D may be TRBD1 (5 bases). Trimming removed 6 bases at V and 3 bases at J, with 18 bases between. From germline, CDR1 is LGHNA and CDR2 YNFKEQ. CDR3 length: 16 amino acids. CDR3 nucleotide sequence: TGTGCCAGCAGAGTGGAACAGACAGCATTCTACAATGAGCAGTTCTTC. As protein: CASRVEQTAFYNEQFF.

The chain has TRBV4-2 and TRBJ2-7; 8 nucleotides line up with TRBD1. CDR1 is LGHNA and CDR2 is YNFKEQ in the germline V gene. Trimming at V came to 1 base and at J to 1 base, leaving 3 bases not matched to a gene. The length of the CDR3 is 15 residues. DNA of the CDR3: TGTGCCAGCAGCCAAGCTTGGACAGGGTCCTACGAGCAGTACTTC. Its protein is CASSQAWTGSYEQYF.

The V call is TRBV19, the J call TRBJ2-3, with 7 bases fitting TRBD1. CDR1 LNHDA and CDR2 SQIVND come from the germline V gene (reference sequence). J gave up 5 bases and V 9 bases, and 17 bases lay outside the gene matches. This CDR3 region has 16 residues. The CDR3 is CASSDGTVKMVDTQYF. The CDR3 DNA is TGTGCCAGCAGCGACGGGACAGTCAAAATGGTAGATACGCAGTATTTT.

The chain has TRBV7-2 and TRBJ1-1; TRBD1 aligns across 9 bases. With 5 bases clipped from V and 6 bases from J, the junction kept 7 bases outside the gene matches. CDR1 and CDR2 from the germline V gene are SGHTA and FQGNSA. CDR3 length: 14 residues. Here the CDR3 reads CASSLTGGWSEAFF. The CDR3 region has the DNA TGTGCCAGCAGCCTCACAGGGGGCTGGTCTGAAGCTTTCTTT. Using reference TRBV7-2 and TRBJ1-1 for the parts outside the CDR3, the full variable domain is GAGVSQSPSNKVTEKGKDVELRCDPISGHTALYWYRQSLGQGLEFLIYFQGNSAPDKSGLPSDRFSAERTGGSVSTLTIQRTQQEDSAVYLCASSLTGGWSEAFFGQGTRLTVV.

V gene TRBV2 combines with J gene TRBJ1-6; tentatively, D is TRBD1 (5 bases). The V end lost 6 bases, the J end lost 11 bases, and 11 bases lay between the germline ends. The CDR3 runs 12 residues. The germline CDR1 and CDR2 sequences are SNHLY and FYNNEI. The CDR3 spells CASRTGSAPLHF. The CDR3 region has the DNA TGTGCCAGCAGAACAGGCTCCGCACCCCTCCACTTT.

The rearrangement links TRBV11-2 to TRBJ1-2, with 9 nucleotides matching TRBD1. CDR3 length: 16 residues. The germline V gene has CDR1 SGHAT and CDR2 FQNNGV. V gave up 5 bases and J gave up 2 bases; unmatched junction bases: 9. This chain's CDR3 is CASSKTGGRENYGYTF. The DNA of the CDR3 is TGTGCCAGCAGCAAGACAGGGGGTAGGGAAAACTATGGCTACACCTTC.

The rearrangement links TRBV6-5 to TRBJ1-3; 11 positions agree with TRBD1. The CDR3 sequence is 14 residues long. The ends lost 7 bases at V and 7 bases at J; junction bases unmatched: 6. From germline, CDR1 is MNHEY and CDR2 SVGAGI. The DNA of the CDR3 is TGTGCCAGCATCGGACAGGGGGCGCAGAACACCATATATTTT. The encoded protein is CASIGQGAQNTIYF.

This chain joins TRBV11-2 and TRBJ1-2; possible D gene TRBD1, 5 bases. The germline V gene encodes CDR1 SGHAT and CDR2 FQNNGV. The CDR3 totals 14 residues. V was trimmed by 2 bases and J by 2 bases, leaving 9 bases between them. CDR3 loop: CASSLLGANYGYTF. In DNA, the CDR3 is TGTGCCAGCAGCTTACTAGGGGCCAACTATGGCTACACCTTC.

The CDR3 loop is CASSLRSGVTDTQYF. The CDR3 DNA sequence: TGCGCCAGCAGCTTGAGAAGCGGGGTCACAGATACGCAGTATTTT. J is TRBJ2-3 and V is TRBV5-1, with 7 nucleotides matching TRBD2. Germline assignment: CDR1 SGHRS and CDR2 YFSETQ. Germline trimming cut 1 base from V and 2 bases from J; bases unmatched to any gene: 4. The CDR3 covers 15 residues.

This sequence joins TRBV19 and TRBJ1-4, with D perhaps TRBD1 (5 bases). Germline CDR1 and CDR2: LNHDA and SQIVND (reference sequence). V lost 4 bases and J 6 bases, leaving 12 bases between the germline ends. CDR3 length: 14 amino acids. CDR3 nucleotide sequence: TGTGCCAGTAGTAATCGGGGGGGGGATGAAAAACTGTTTTTT. Encoded protein: CASSNRGGDEKLFF.

The chain carries TRBV18 and TRBJ1-3; weak D call: TRBD1 (5 bases). The CDR3 extends over 15 amino acids. The germline V gene has CDR1 KGHSH and CDR2 LQKENI. The germline V and J ends were trimmed by 1 base and 2 bases, with 9 bases remaining between them. CDR3 in DNA: TGTGCCAGCTCACCACAGGGGAAAGCTGGAAACACCATATATTTT. Translation gives CASSPQGKAGNTIYF.

This clone appeared a few times. V usage is TRBV7-2 and J usage is TRBJ2-7; D gene uncertain. From germline, CDR1 is SGHTA and CDR2 FQGNSA. The CDR3 extends over 15 amino acids. Trimming removed 2 bases at V and 3 bases at J, with 14 bases between. The CDR3 here is CASSLSAAAHYEQYF. Here the CDR3 DNA reads TGTGCCAGCAGCTTATCGGCGGCGGCCCACTACGAGCAGTACTTC.

Here the CDR3 reads CASSPGQANIQYF. For the CDR3, the DNA is TGTGCCAGCAGCCCCGGACAAGCTAACATTCAGTACTTC. The chain carries TRBV6-5 and TRBJ2-4; tentatively, D is TRBD1 (5 bases). V shed 6 bases and J shed 7 bases, with 13 bases lying between them. The germline gives CDR1 MNHEY, CDR2 SVGAGI. The CDR3 covers 13 residues.

V usage is TRBV4-1 and J usage is TRBJ2-7; D not certain. The CDR3 runs to 14 residues. V was shortened by 2 bases and J by 1 base, with 9 bases between the two germline ends. CDR1 is MGHRA, CDR2 YSYEKL, per germline. The CDR3 DNA reads as TGCGCCAGCAGCCAATCTGCGGTGTCCTACGAGCAGTACTTC. Protein product: CASSQSAVSYEQYF.

The chain has TRBV15 and TRBJ2-2; 10 bases are shared with TRBD1. Losses at the gene ends were 5 bases for V and 7 bases for J; bases not matched to a gene: 13. The germline gives CDR1 LNHNV, CDR2 YYDKDF (reference sequence). The CDR3 loop spans 17 amino acids. CDR3 coding DNA: TGTGCCACCAGCCTAGAAGTTAAGACAGGGGGCTACGGGGAGCTGTTTTTT. Protein sequence: CATSLEVKTGGYGELFF.

The chain uses TRBV6-6 and TRBJ1-3; D is uncertain. CDR3 length: 13 residues. The germline V gene has CDR1 MNHNY and CDR2 SVGAGI (reference sequence). With 0 bases removed from V and 4 bases from J, the gap between germline ends came to 4 bases. This CDR3 reads CASSYSEGNTIYF. The CDR3 DNA is TGTGCCAGCAGTTACTCGGAGGGAAACACCATATATTTT.

The chain recombines TRBV6-6 with TRBJ1-2; 7 bases are shared with TRBD1. The V and J ends lost 6 bases and 1 base, in that order; junction bases with no gene match: 8. The CDR3 has 15 amino acids. In germline, CDR1 is MNHNY, CDR2 SVGAGI (reference sequence). CDR3 sequence: CASRTGTEVNYGYTF. In DNA form, the CDR3 reads TGTGCCAGCAGGACCGGGACAGAAGTTAACTATGGCTACACCTTC.

In nucleotides, the CDR3 is TGTGCCAGCAGCCCGGGACTAGCGGCCACCGGGGAGCTGTTTTTT. Translation gives CASSPGLAATGELFF. The chain combines TRBV3-1 (or the pseudogene TRBV3-2) with TRBJ2-2; 11 nucleotides line up with TRBD2. Germline V lookup: CDR1 LGHDT, CDR2 YNNKEL (reference sequence). There are 15 residues in the CDR3. The V gene end was trimmed by 4 bases and the J gene end by 4 bases; junction bases not matched to a gene: 2.

The rearrangement links TRBV19 to TRBJ2-5; tentative D call: TRBD1 (5 bases). Per germline, CDR1 LNHDA and CDR2 SQIVND (reference sequence). V was pared by 5 bases and J by 2 bases, with 12 bases between. The CDR3 sequence is 14 residues long. CDR3 nucleotide sequence: TGTGCCAGTAGTCCCCTAGACAGTCAAGAGACCCAGTACTTC. It specifies CASSPLDSQETQYF.

This chain connects TRBV5-5 to TRBJ2-5; D is possibly TRBD2 (6 bases). CDR1 is SGHKS and CDR2 is YYEKEE in the germline V gene (reference sequence). V shed 4 bases and J shed 1 base, with 14 bases lying between them. The CDR3 consists of 15 residues. The CDR3 is CASSRSLATQETQYF. As DNA, the CDR3 is TGTGCCAGCAGCCGTTCACTAGCTACCCAAGAGACCCAGTACTTC.

This sequence joins TRBV3-1 (or the pseudogene TRBV3-2) and TRBJ2-3; 11 nucleotides agree with TRBD2. The CDR3 sequence is 13 residues long. V lost 4 bases to trimming and J lost 10 bases; unmatched junction nucleotides: 4. Germline CDR1 is LGHDT and CDR2 is YNNKEL (reference sequence). CDR3 DNA: TGTGCCAGCAGCCCTAGCGGGGGGAGTGCGCAGTATTTT. It codes for CASSPSGGSAQYF.